This T cell receptor (beta chain) was profiled in a study of T cells in Graves' hyperthyroidism and ophthalmopathy (dated by TCRdb to about 2019). Some background on the complete study: Peripheral blood samples were taken at the time of initial diagnosis, prior to any treatment. TCR V-J signatures able to tell the groups apart were searched for in a discovery cohort of 90 to 100 patients, of whom about 40 had Graves' ophthalmopathy and roughly 57 had stable Graves' hyperthyroidism. Prospective prediction of ophthalmopathy was tested in an independent validation cohort consisting of 18 hyperthyroidism patients and approximately 16 patients who later progressed to ophthalmopathy. The 100 discovery patients were randomly split 7:3 into training and test sets. The study also compared thyroid tissue and blood T-cell repertoires from roughly six Graves' hyperthyroidism patients. Following sampling, methimazole starting at 30 mg daily was given to hyperthyroidism patients, and high-dose intravenous methylprednisolone was given to ophthalmopathy patients. The paper describes TCR Vbeta CDR3 sequencing of 135 peripheral blood samples, made up of 43 ophthalmopathy patients, around 73 hyperthyroidism patients and 17 progressor patients. Summary of the overall study and its limitations: Sample size was not statistically predetermined, and investigators were not blinded to group allocation. A 13 V-J signature model separated ophthalmopathy from stable hyperthyroidism, with approximately 86% sensitivity and just under 84% specificity in cross-validation and 80%/75% in testing. Most expanded thyroid clonotypes (frequency above 0.001) were also found in blood, which suggests that blood repertoires may mirror thyroid immune responses. In validation, the model predicted progression to ophthalmopathy with approximately 69% sensitivity and 72% to 85% specificity, a median of about 6.7 months before onset.

Of note for this clonotype: No antigen is known for it. No base quality values were provided; no much bigger clone lies one nucleotide off.

Graves' hyperthyroidism was defined as stable when no progression to ophthalmopathy occurred over 18 months of follow-up. Hyperthyroidism patients were aged 18 to 65 years and newly diagnosed, with disease duration of less than 2 months. Patients with uncontrolled infections, other autoimmune diseases, pregnancy or lactation were excluded. Diagnoses were established on the basis of clinical symptoms, serum thyroxine and TRAb, thyroid ultrasound, and orbital computed tomography. PBMCs were separated from over 9 ml of fresh peripheral blood using Ficoll-Paque density gradient centrifugation. Total RNA was extracted using Trizol reagent, and RNA quality was assessed on an Agilent 2100 Bioanalyzer. TCR beta CDR3 regions were amplified from RNA transcripts. For the first round of RT-PCR on the TCR CDR3, the HTBI primer set was used together with the Qiagen OneStep RT-PCR kit. Libraries were constructed in a second round of multiplex PCR, after which size selection and purification were performed. Sequencing of the libraries was done on an Illumina HiSeq2000 using paired-end 100 bp reads. The source study handled its data this way. SOAPnuke was used to process the raw data, with reads discarded if the reads contained adapters or uncalled bases, had a mean Phred below 15, or lacked an exact constant-primer or identifier match. COPE v1.2.5 was used to merge high-quality paired reads, and clonotypes were defined as unique nucleotide sequences. MiTCR v1.1 was used to align the clonotypes against IMGT TRBV, TRBD and TRBJ reference segments. Only V-J combinations with frequency above 0.0001, covering about 99% of repertoires, were analysed. A TCS score was defined as the ratio between F50 (clonal expansion) and ExV (chaos), using BLOSUM62-based TCRdist between CDR3 peptides within each V-J. Welch's t-statistics and random forest reduced roughly 540 V-J features to 13, which were used in a naive Bayes classifier (R e1071). TCRdb cleaned the public reads at Q25 with fastp, built clones with MiXCR and kept in-frame beta chains. Entries are consolidated by CDR3 protein sequence, retaining the most common genes and DNA. TCRdb's processing, not the study's, gives the V and J calls here. This sample lists fewer than 600,000 distinct CDR3 sequences; about 15% were detected once. The ten most abundant clones make up under 20% of the sample.

This clonotype was obtained from a woman under 30 with Graves' hyperthyroidism. The sequenced material came from blood.

The bases read TGTGCCAGCACCCCATATCGGGACGTCTTTTTTGGGGGAGCTTTCTTT. Its protein product is CASTPYRDVFFGGAFF. Recombination connected TRBV28 to TRBJ1-1, and possibly TRBD1, on 5 matching bases. V and J are truncated by 7 bases and 10 bases respectively, leaving an intervening sequence of 28 bases. From the cysteine up to the phenylalanine, the CDR3 has a length of 16 residues. Here the CDR3 DNA is all that survives: 48 bases in frame from base 1. From the germline V gene, CDR1 is MDHEN and CDR2 is SYDVKM.